These T cell receptor beta chains were read from a single sample in a study of CD8 T cells in Susac syndrome. MiXCR, run by TCRdb on the immunoSEQ multiplex PCR reads, gives a single entry per CDR3 protein. This sample has around 170,000 distinct CDR3 sequences, with approximately 94% found just once. Sequences were obtained from CD4+ T cells from PBMCs. All receptors derive from a human donor with Susac syndrome. CDR3s include the opening cysteine and the closing phenylalanine or tryptophan. The D gene is left open where the match is weak. Only part of the rows carry a size: once, few, many, or a class if the clone is expanded.

d_call clone_size j_call v_call cdr3_nt cdr3_aa
. . TRBJ1-1 TRBV29-1 TGCAGCGTTAAGGGGTTAACGGGGGACACTGAAGCTTTCTTT CSVKGLTGDTEAFF
. . TRBJ2-1 TRBV27 TGTGCCAGCAGTTCGGGGGCTGCCTCCTACAATGAGCAGTTCTTC CASSSGAASYNEQFF
. . TRBJ2-7 TRBV3-1 TGTGCCAGCAGCCAAAGGGAAGGGAACGAGCAGTACTTC CASSQREGNEQYF
. . TRBJ2-2 TRBV6-5 TGTGCCAGCAGTTCTGGCATCCTGAACACCGGGGAGCTGTTTTTT CASSSGILNTGELFF
. . TRBJ2-5 TRBV10-3 TGTGCCATCAGTGGGGCTGGGGAGACCCAGTACTTC CAISGAGETQYF
TRBD1 . TRBJ2-7 TRBV7-2 TGTGCCAGCAGCAAAGCCACCGGGACAGTTCTTTACGAGCAGTACTTC CASSKATGTVLYEQYF
. once TRBJ1-1 TRBV5-1 TGCGCCAGCAGCTTGGATCCGGGGGTAAACACTGAAGCTTTCTTT CASSLDPGVNTEAFF
TRBD1 . TRBJ1-1 TRBV20-1 TGCAGTGCGTCACAGGGGGGGAAGCCTGAAGCTTTCTTT CSASQGGKPEAFF
TRBD2 . TRBJ2-1 TRBV20-1 TGCAGTGCCGCACCACCCGGGGGGTACAATGAGCAGTTCTTC CSAAPPGGYNEQFF
. . TRBJ2-5 TRBV20-1 TGCAGTGCTACGACATCGTACCAAGAGACCCAGTACTTC CSATTSYQETQYF
. once TRBJ2-4 TRBV2 TGTGCCAGCTACTCAGGGGGGACTCCAATAGCCAAAAACATTCAGTACTTC CASYSGGTPIAKNIQYF
TRBD2 . TRBJ2-7 TRBV20-1 TGCAGTGCTAGAGCCTCCAGCGGGGGGAGGGTGTACGAGCAGTACTTC CSARASSGGRVYEQYF
. . TRBJ2-7 TRBV29-1 TGCAGCGCCACCACGATCAACTACGAGCAGTACTTC CSATTINYEQYF